These 15 T cell receptor beta chains originate from one sample sequenced in a study of response to subunit inactivated influenza vaccine (dated by TCRdb to the late 2010s). Libraries were made using RT-PCR. The sequencer listed for this sample is Illumina HiSeq 2500. TCRdb reprocessed the public reads (quality trimming at Q25 with fastp, clone calling with MiXCR) and kept in-frame beta chains. When rows share a CDR3 protein, they turn into one entry using the most common DNA and genes. This sample comprises about 530,000 distinct CDR3 sequences, approximately 12% of them detected only once. The ten largest make up approximately 10% of the sample. The sample consisted of PBMCs from blood, taken on the day of vaccination. These receptors were collected from a man aged 50 or older who received an inactivated influenza vaccine. Donor details come from another sample of the same person, matched by shared clones.

The chain uses TRBV15 and TRBJ2-7, with D maybe TRBD1 (6 bases). Germline loops: CDR1 LNHNV, CDR2 YYDKDF (reference sequence). The CDR3 runs to 16 residues. V was clipped by 0 bases and J by 1 base, with 13 bases between them. The CDR3 DNA is TGTGCCACCAGCAGAGATCTGGACAGAATTTCCTACGAGCAGTACTTC. Its translation is CATSRDLDRISYEQYF.

J is TRBJ2-7 and V is TRBV2, with 9 bases fitting TRBD1. J was trimmed by 1 base and V by 8 bases; bases with no gene match: 9. The CDR3 length is 15 residues. Germline-derived CDR1 and CDR2 are SNHLY and FYNNEI. CDR3 sequence (DNA): TGTGCCAGCTGTCAGGGACAGGGTTTATCCTACGAGCAGTACTTC. This codes for CASCQGQGLSYEQYF.

This clonotype occurred a few times. This chain uses TRBV6-2 or TRBV6-3 with TRBJ1-5; D is unresolved. The CDR3 consists of 14 residues. The V end lost 9 bases, the J end lost 1 base, and 13 bases lay between the germline ends. CDR1 and CDR2 from the germline V gene are MNHEY and SVGEGT. The CDR3 loop reads CASTSGTSNQPQHF. The CDR3 DNA reads TGTGCCAGTACCTCAGGCACGAGCAATCAGCCCCAGCATTTT.

The gene calls are TRBV7-2 and TRBJ2-3; D possibly matches TRBD1 or TRBD2 (5 bases each). The CDR3 is 16 residues long. V was clipped by 2 bases and J by 6 bases, with 18 bases between them. Germline lookup yields CDR1 SGHTA and CDR2 FQGNSA. CDR3 protein: CASSLQGTLEVDTQYF. The CDR3 DNA reads TGTGCCAGCAGCTTACAAGGGACCCTCGAGGTGGATACGCAGTATTTT.

This clonotype was observed a few times. J is TRBJ2-5 and V is TRBV4-3, with 8 bases aligning to TRBD2. Trimming at V came to 1 base and at J to 4 bases, leaving 11 bases not matched to a gene. Germline V lookup: CDR1 LGHNA, CDR2 YSLEER. This CDR3 has 17 residues. The CDR3 DNA reads as TGCGCCAGCAGCCAAGGTCTAAGCGGGAGCACCCCAGAGACCCAGTACTTC. Protein: CASSQGLSGSTPETQYF.

Only a few counts were recorded for this clonotype. This chain joins TRBV20-1 and TRBJ2-3; D may be TRBD1 (5 bases). Germline V CDR1 and CDR2: DFQATT, SNEGSKA (reference sequence). The CDR3 length is 13 residues. V lost 4 bases to trimming and J lost 3 bases, with 11 bases between them. The CDR3 DNA reads TGCAGTGCTAACCGACCAGGGACAGATACGCAGTATTTT. It encodes CSANRPGTDTQYF.

This clonotype came up a few times. The V call is TRBV20-1, the J call TRBJ2-2; D gene uncertain. In germline, CDR1 is DFQATT, CDR2 SNEGSKA (reference sequence). There are 13 residues in the CDR3. Trimming shortened V by 4 bases and J by 3 bases, and 9 bases separated the two germline ends. The CDR3, as DNA: TGCAGTGCTATTGACACATACACCGGGGAGCTGTTTTTT. It specifies CSAIDTYTGELFF.

V gene TRBV12-3 or TRBV12-4 combines with J gene TRBJ1-2; no reliable D call. This CDR3 has 12 residues. Trimming stripped 3 bases from V and 7 bases from J, with 9 bases between. The DNA of the CDR3 is TGTGCCAGCAGTTTGGATTGGTCTGGCTACACCTTC. Protein sequence: CASSLDWSGYTF.

This clonotype was counted many times. The V gene is TRBV5-5, the J gene TRBJ2-1; TRBD1 aligns across 10 bases. The V segment lost 0 bases and the J segment 7 bases; nucleotides outside the gene matches: 4. Germline values: CDR1 SGHKS, CDR2 YYEKEE (reference sequence). The CDR3 is 15 residues long. The CDR3 nucleotides are TGTGCCAGCAGCTTGGTCGGGACAGGGGTGAATGAGCAGTTCTTC. Its translation: CASSLVGTGVNEQFF.

This clonotype was observed many times. The chain employs TRBV20-1 and TRBJ1-2; D remains ambiguous. The germline V and J ends were trimmed by 0 bases and 5 bases, with 7 bases remaining between them. Germline assignment: CDR1 DFQATT and CDR2 SNEGSKA (reference sequence). CDR3 length equals 12 residues. In nucleotides, the CDR3 is TGCAGTGCTAGAGATGAAGGGTATGGCTACACCTTC. Its protein product is CSARDEGYGYTF.

This clonotype was found a few times. The chain combines TRBV5-1 with TRBJ2-1; TRBD2 is a possible D gene (6 bases). The length of the CDR3 is 14 residues. The germline V gene encodes CDR1 SGHRS and CDR2 YFSETQ. V lost 1 base and J lost 3, with 8 bases in between. The CDR3 nucleotides read TGCGCCAGCAGCTTGATAGCGGACTACAATGAGCAGTTCTTC. Its translation: CASSLIADYNEQFF. Complete variable domain (other parts from reference TRBV5-1 and TRBJ2-1): KAGVTQTPRYLIKTRGQQVTLSCSPISGHRSVSWYQQTPGQGLQFLFEYFSETQRNKGNFPGRFSGRQFSNSRSEMNVSTLELGDSALYLCASSLIADYNEQFFGPGTRLTVL.

This clonotype was seen a handful of times. The chain recombines TRBV20-1 with TRBJ2-7; 8 bases match TRBD2. Germline trimming cut 3 bases from V and 6 bases from J; bases unmatched to any gene: 7. Germline CDR1 and CDR2: DFQATT and SNEGSKA (reference sequence). The length of the CDR3 is 13 residues. CDR3: CSASRLAGGEQYF. The CDR3 region has the DNA TGCAGTGCTAGTCGCCTAGCGGGCGGCGAGCAGTACTTC.

The chain combines TRBV10-3 with TRBJ2-5; D is undetermined. CDR3 size: 13 residues. Germline loops: CDR1 ENHRY, CDR2 SYGVKD. V lost 4 bases to trimming and J lost 4 bases, with 10 bases between them. In DNA form, the CDR3 reads TGTGCCATCAGTGTACGGGCAGGAGAGACCCAGTACTTC. It encodes CAISVRAGETQYF.

The V and J genes are TRBV6-1 and TRBJ2-7; 10 positions agree with TRBD2. Germline V gene data show CDR1 as MNHNS and CDR2 as SASEGT. The CDR3 is 15 amino acids. Trimming removed 2 bases from V and 3 bases from J; junction bases left unmatched: 4. Written as DNA, the CDR3 is TGTGCCAGCAGTGAAAGGCTAGCGGGAGTCTACGAGCAGTACTTC. Protein: CASSERLAGVYEQYF.

The gene calls are TRBV20-1 and TRBJ1-5; TRBD1 might be the D (5 bases). From germline, CDR1 is DFQATT and CDR2 SNEGSKA (reference sequence). Trimming took off 2 bases at V and 6 bases at J, with 8 bases between the two ends. This CDR3 is built from 12 residues. The CDR3 DNA is TGCAGTGCTAGACAGGGTAGTCAGCCCCAGCATTTT. It encodes CSARQGSQPQHF.